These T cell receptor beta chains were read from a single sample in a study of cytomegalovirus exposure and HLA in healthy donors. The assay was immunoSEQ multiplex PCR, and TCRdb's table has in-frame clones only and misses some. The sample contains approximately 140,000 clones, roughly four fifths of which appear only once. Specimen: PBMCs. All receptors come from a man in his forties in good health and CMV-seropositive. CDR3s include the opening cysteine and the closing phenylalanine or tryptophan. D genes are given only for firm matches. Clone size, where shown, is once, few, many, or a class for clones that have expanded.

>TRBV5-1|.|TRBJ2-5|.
TGCGCCAGCAGTTTACAGGGATTGGGAGAGACCCAGTACTTC
CASSLQGLGETQYF
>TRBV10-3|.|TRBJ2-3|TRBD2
TGTGCCATCAGTGAGTCCGGCGGGGGGCTCACAGATACGCAGTATTTT
CAISESGGGLTDTQYF
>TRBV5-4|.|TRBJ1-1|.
TGTGCCAGCAGCCCGAGACAGGCTGTGGGGACTGAAGCTTTCTTT
CASSPRQAVGTEAFF
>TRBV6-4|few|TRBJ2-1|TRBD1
TGTGCCACCCTGGACAGGGGGCTTGCCCTTGACCCCTACAATGAGCAGTTCTTC
CATLDRGLALDPYNEQFF
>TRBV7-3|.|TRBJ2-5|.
TGTGCCAGCAGCCCGGGGACAACCCAAGAGACCCAGTACTTC
CASSPGTTQETQYF
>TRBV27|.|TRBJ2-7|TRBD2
TGTGCCAGCAGCTATAGGACTAGCGGGTACGAGCAGTACTTC
CASSYRTSGYEQYF
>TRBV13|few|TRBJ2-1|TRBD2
TGTGCCAGCAGCTGGGGACTAGCGGGGGGCCGCGATGAGCAGTTCTTC
CASSWGLAGGRDEQFF
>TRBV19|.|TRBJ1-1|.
TGTGCCAGTACCCGCGGGTCCATGAACACTGAAGCTTTCTTT
CASTRGSMNTEAFF
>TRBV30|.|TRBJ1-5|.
TGTGCCTGGAGTACTCAGGGGTTCTTAGGCAATCAGCCCCAGCATTTT
CAWSTQGFLGNQPQHF
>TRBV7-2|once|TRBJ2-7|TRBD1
TGTGCCAGCAGCTTAGTAGGACAGGGGAACCACGAGCAGTACTTC
CASSLVGQGNHEQYF
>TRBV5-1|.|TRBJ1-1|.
TGCGCCAGCAGCTTGTATCAGTCACCCTTCTTGAACACTGAAGCTTTCTTT
CASSLYQSPFLNTEAFF
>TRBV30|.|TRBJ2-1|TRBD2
TGTGCCTGGAGTGGTTCGTGGCGGGAGAAGGCCTACAATGAGCAGTTCTTC
CAWSGSWREKAYNEQFF
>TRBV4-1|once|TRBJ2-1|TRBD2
TGCGCCAGCAGGTTCAGGACTAGCGGGACCTACAATGAGCAGTTCTTC
CASRFRTSGTYNEQFF
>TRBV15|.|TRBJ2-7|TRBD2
TGTGCCACCAGCAGAGATACTAGCGGGAGCTACGAGCAGTACTTC
CATSRDTSGSYEQYF
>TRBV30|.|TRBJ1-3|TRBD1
TGTGCCTGGAGTCGATACCGGACAGGGCAATTTGGAAACACCATATATTTT
CAWSRYRTGQFGNTIYF
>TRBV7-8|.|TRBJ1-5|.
TGTGCCAGCAGCCCCAGCGGGGGGAACAATCAGCCCCAGCATTTT
CASSPSGGNNQPQHF
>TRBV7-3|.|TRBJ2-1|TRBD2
TGTGCCAGCAGCCGCGGGGGCTCCTACAATGAGCAGTTCTTC
CASSRGGSYNEQFF
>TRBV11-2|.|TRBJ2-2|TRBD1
TGTGCCAGCAGCCCCGGACGGACAGGCGCCTGGAACACCGGGGAGCTGTTTTTT
CASSPGRTGAWNTGELFF
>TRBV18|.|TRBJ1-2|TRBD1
TGTGCCAGCTCACCAGGACAGGTCTATGGCTACACCTTC
CASSPGQVYGYTF
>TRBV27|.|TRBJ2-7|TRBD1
TGTGCCAGCAGTCCCGCCGGGACAGGGATTGTCGAGCAGTACTTC
CASSPAGTGIVEQYF
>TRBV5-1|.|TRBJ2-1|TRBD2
TGCGCCAGCAGCGTCGGGGGGGGAGCTTACGACGTGAGTGAGCAGTTCTTC
CASSVGGGAYDVSEQFF
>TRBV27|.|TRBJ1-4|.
TGTGCCAGCAGACAGGGACACCGTAATGAAAAACTGTTTTTT
CASRQGHRNEKLFF
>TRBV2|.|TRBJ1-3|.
TGTGCCAGCGGAGACTTGGCCGGGGGAAACACCATATATTTT
CASGDLAGGNTIYF
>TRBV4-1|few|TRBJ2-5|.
TGCGCCAGCAGCCAAGGGGGGGAAGAGACCCAGTACTTC
CASSQGGEETQYF
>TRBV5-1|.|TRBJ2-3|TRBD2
TGCGCCAGCAGCTTAGCTAGCGGAGGTGGTAGCACAGATACGCAGTATTTT
CASSLASGGGSTDTQYF
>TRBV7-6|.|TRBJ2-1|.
TGTGCCAGCAGCTTAGAGGCGAGGGATGAGCAGTTCTTC
CASSLEARDEQFF
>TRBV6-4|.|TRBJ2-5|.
TGTGCCAGCAGTGACTCCCCGAGGAGAAACCAAGAGACCCAGTACTTC
CASSDSPRRNQETQYF
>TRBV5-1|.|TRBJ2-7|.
TGCGCCAGCAGCTTGGCCACTACCTACGAGCAGTACTTC
CASSLATTYEQYF
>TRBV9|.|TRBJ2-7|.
TGTGCCAGCAGCGTAGGTGTGGGGGCGGACAAGCAGTACTTC
CASSVGVGADKQYF
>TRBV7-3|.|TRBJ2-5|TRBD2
TGTGCCAGCAGCCCTGGGACTAGCGGGGGCCAAGAGACCCAGTACTTC
CASSPGTSGGQETQYF
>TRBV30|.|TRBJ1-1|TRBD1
TGTGCCTGTTCCGGGGGACAGGGGAACCCTGAAGCTTTCTTT
CACSGGQGNPEAFF
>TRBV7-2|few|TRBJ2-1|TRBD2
TGTGCCAGCAGCTTAGATCGGGGGGTAGGGAATGAGCAGTTCTTC
CASSLDRGVGNEQFF
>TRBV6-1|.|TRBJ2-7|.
TGTGCCAGCAGTGTCCGGGACTTCACCTACGAGCAGTACTTC
CASSVRDFTYEQYF
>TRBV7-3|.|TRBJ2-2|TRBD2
TGTGCCAGCAGCTCGGATAAGGGAGCGGGAGTCGTCCCCGGGGAGCTGTTTTTT
CASSSDKGAGVVPGELFF
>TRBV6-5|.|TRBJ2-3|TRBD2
TGTGCCAGCAGTTTGACTAGCGGGGGTGGGGGTACGCAGTATTTT
CASSLTSGGGGTQYF
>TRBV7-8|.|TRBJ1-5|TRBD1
TGTGCCAGCAGCGCCCTGGGACAGCTTAATCAGCCCCAGCATTTT
CASSALGQLNQPQHF
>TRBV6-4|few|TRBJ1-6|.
TGTGCCAGCAGTGATGGACTGGGGAGGCGACCCCTCCACTTT
CASSDGLGRRPLHF
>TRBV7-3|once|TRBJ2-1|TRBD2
TGTGCCAGCAGCCCCGGGACTAGAGGGCAAGGTGAGCAGTTCTTC
CASSPGTRGQGEQFF
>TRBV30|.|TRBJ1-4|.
TGTGCCTGGAGTGTACTTTCAACTAATGAAAAACTGTTTTTT
CAWSVLSTNEKLFF
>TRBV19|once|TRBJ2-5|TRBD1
TGTGCCAGTAGTACGTGGGACAGCGGAGGGACCCAGTACTTC
CASSTWDSGGTQYF
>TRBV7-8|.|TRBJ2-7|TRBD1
TGTGCCAGCAGTCAATCAGGGGGTCTCAACGAGCAGTACTTC
CASSQSGGLNEQYF
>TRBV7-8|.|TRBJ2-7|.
TGTGCCAGCAGCTTAATGGCCAGCTCCTACGAGCAGTACTTC
CASSLMASSYEQYF